These 25 T cell receptor beta chains originate from one sample sequenced in a study of blood T cell repertoires in COVID-19. The protocol was immunoSEQ multiplex PCR, while the TCRdb copy is restricted to in-frame clones and leaves out a portion. The sample has hundreds of thousands of clones; about four fifths are singletons. The source material was peripheral blood. The receptors were sampled from a woman older than 75 with acute or convalescent COVID-19.

This chain joins TRBV19 and TRBJ2-6; 10 bases match TRBD2. Germline CDR1 reads LNHDA; CDR2 reads SQIVND (reference sequence). V shed 0 bases, J shed 0 bases, and the junction held 8 bases outside the gene matches. The CDR3 loop spans 20 amino acids. The CDR3 region has the DNA TGTGCCAGTAGTATAGAAGTCCCAGCGGGAGGGAACTCTGGGGCCAACGTCCTGACTTTC. It specifies CASSIEVPAGGNSGANVLTF. Variable domain in full (rest from reference TRBV19 and TRBJ2-6): DGGITQSPKYLFRKEGQNVTLSCEQNLNHDAMYWYRQDPGQGLRLIYYSQIVNDFQKGDIAEGYSVSREKKESFPLTVTSAQKNPTAFYLCASSIEVPAGGNSGANVLTFGAGSRLTVL.

V gene TRBV28 combines with J gene TRBJ1-2; no clear D gene. The CDR3 runs to 13 residues. Germline CDR1 is MDHEN and CDR2 is SYDVKM. V lost 2 bases, J lost 8 bases, and 12 bases lay in between. The CDR3 DNA reads TGTGCCAGCAGTTTAAGCGGGAGAAGAGGCTACACCTTC. Translated, it gives CASSLSGRRGYTF.

This clone was recorded once. The rearrangement joins TRBV18 to TRBJ1-6, with D unclear. Trimming pared 3 bases from V and 7 bases from J, leaving 13 bases between. Germline CDR1 and CDR2: KGHSH and LQKENI. The CDR3 sequence is 15 residues long. The CDR3 loop reads CASSPSERANSPLHF. The CDR3 coding sequence is TGTGCCAGCTCACCTTCGGAGAGGGCAAATTCACCCCTCCACTTT.

This clone turned up a few times. The chain combines TRBV19 with TRBJ2-1; unclear D gene. CDR3 length: 12 residues. Trimming took off 3 bases at V and 10 bases at J, with 10 bases between the two ends. Germline V gives CDR1 LNHDA, CDR2 SQIVND (reference sequence). The CDR3, as DNA: TGTGCCAGTAGTATTTCGGCCGGGGAGCAGTTCTTC. Translated, it gives CASSISAGEQFF.

The chain joins TRBV10-3 to TRBJ1-4; 12 bases align to TRBD1. CDR3 length equals 17 residues. CDR1 and CDR2 from the germline V gene are ENHRY and SYGVKD. The J segment lost 3 bases and the V segment lost 5 bases, leaving 7 bases of the junction unmatched. The CDR3 here is CAISPGQGAGANEKLFF. DNA for the CDR3: TGTGCCATCAGTCCGGGACAGGGGGCTGGTGCTAATGAAAAACTGTTTTTT.

The V gene is TRBV11-3, the J gene TRBJ2-5; 9 bases match TRBD1. V shed 5 bases and J 4 bases; nucleotides not matched to a gene: 8. The CDR3 is 15 residues long. Germline values: CDR1 SGHNT, CDR2 YENEEA. The CDR3 reads CASSRRTGEAETQYF. The DNA for the CDR3 is TGTGCCAGCAGCAGAAGGACAGGGGAGGCAGAGACCCAGTACTTC.

The chain recombines TRBV5-1 with TRBJ2-2; 13 nucleotides align to TRBD2. The germline V gene encodes CDR1 SGHRS and CDR2 YFSETQ. The V segment lost 4 bases and the J segment 0 bases; nucleotides outside the gene matches: 3. The CDR3 runs 17 residues. CDR3 sequence: CASSQTSGGANTGELFF. Here the CDR3 DNA reads TGCGCCAGCAGCCAAACTAGCGGGGGGGCGAACACCGGGGAGCTGTTTTTT.

This sequence joins TRBV28 and TRBJ1-5, with D maybe TRBD1 (6 bases). Deletions cut 6 bases from V and 5 bases from J, with 14 bases between. The CDR3 spans 14 residues. Germline V CDR1 and CDR2: MDHEN, SYDVKM. The CDR3 coding sequence is TGTGCCAGCAGATCGACAGGTGGGGATCAGCCCCAGCATTTT. It codes for CASRSTGGDQPQHF.

The chain has TRBV7-2 and TRBJ2-2, with TRBD2 matching 10 bases. The junction had 7 bases not matched to a gene; V was cut back by 6 bases and J by 0 bases. This CDR3 contains 17 residues. CDR1 and CDR2 (germline): SGHTA, FQGNSA. The DNA of the CDR3 is TGTGCCAGCAGGGGGCTAGCGGGGGCCTCGAACACCGGGGAGCTGTTTTTT. Translating it yields CASRGLAGASNTGELFF. Combining the CDR3 with reference TRBV7-2 and TRBJ2-2 gives the whole variable domain GAGVSQSPSNKVTEKGKDVELRCDPISGHTALYWYRQSLGQGLEFLIYFQGNSAPDKSGLPSDRFSAERTGGSVSTLTIQRTQQEDSAVYLCASRGLAGASNTGELFFGEGSRLTVL.

The table lists this clone with a few counts. The rearrangement links TRBV9 to TRBJ1-1; 8 positions match TRBD1. CDR1 and CDR2 from the germline V gene are SGDLS and YYNGEE. V gave up 0 bases and J gave up 3 bases; unmatched junction bases: 4. This CDR3 region has 15 residues. The CDR3 DNA reads TGTGCCAGCAGCGTAGCTGGGACAGGAGACACTGAAGCTTTCTTT. It yields the protein CASSVAGTGDTEAFF.

The chain recombines TRBV6-4 with TRBJ2-1, with D perhaps TRBD2 (5 bases). This CDR3 has 13 amino acids. Between the trimmed V and J ends, which lost 2 bases and 9 bases, there was a span of 11 bases. Germline lookup yields CDR1 MRHNA and CDR2 SNTAGT. The CDR3 reads CASSDGLASEQFF. The DNA for the CDR3 is TGTGCCAGCAGTGACGGGCTAGCCAGTGAGCAGTTCTTC.

This chain joins TRBV19 and TRBJ1-1; 8 positions match TRBD1. Germline V gene lookup returns CDR1 LNHDA and CDR2 SQIVND (reference sequence). Trimming cost V 5 bases and J 3 bases; bases outside gene matches: 14. This CDR3 is 17 amino acids long. The CDR3 loop reads CASSLLRDRSSDTEAFF. The CDR3 DNA reads TGTGCCAGTAGTCTTCTCCGGGACAGGTCATCCGACACTGAAGCTTTCTTT.

The chain recombines TRBV7-8 with TRBJ1-4; 9 nucleotides align to TRBD1. Germline CDR1 and CDR2: SGHVS and FQNEAQ. V dropped 8 bases and J dropped 5; count of bases not matched to a gene: 0. CDR3 length: 12 amino acids. CDR3 protein: CASGTGNEKLFF. Here the CDR3 DNA reads TGTGCCAGCGGGACAGGGAATGAAAAACTGTTTTTT.

The V and J genes are TRBV5-1 and TRBJ1-3; TRBD1 matches at 9 bases. Trimming took 4 bases from V and 0 from J; bases not matched to a gene: 14. CDR3 length: 19 amino acids. Per germline, CDR1 SGHRS and CDR2 YFSETQ. The CDR3 is CASSAGPGQGTFSGNTIYF. In DNA form, the CDR3 reads TGCGCCAGCAGCGCGGGGCCGGGACAGGGAACTTTCTCTGGAAACACCATATATTTT. The variable domain in full, with the rest retrieved from reference TRBV5-1 and TRBJ1-3, is KAGVTQTPRYLIKTRGQQVTLSCSPISGHRSVSWYQQTPGQGLQFLFEYFSETQRNKGNFPGRFSGRQFSNSRSEMNVSTLELGDSALYLCASSAGPGQGTFSGNTIYFGEGSWLTVV.

The V gene is TRBV19, the J gene TRBJ2-7; 12 bases agree with TRBD1. The length of the CDR3 is 15 residues. The V and J ends lost 5 bases and 7 bases, in that order; junction bases with no gene match: 9. Germline V gene lookup returns CDR1 LNHDA and CDR2 SQIVND (reference sequence). CDR3 sequence (DNA): TGTGCCAGTAGTCCCCGACGGGACAGGGGGCGGGAGCAGTACTTC. Translating gives CASSPRRDRGREQYF.

V gene TRBV7-2 combines with J gene TRBJ1-4; D perhaps matches TRBD1 (5 bases). The CDR3 has 16 amino acids. Trimming removed 5 bases from V and 5 bases from J, with 18 bases in between. The V gene's germline CDR1 is SGHTA and CDR2 FQGNSA. The CDR3 nucleotides read TGTGCCAGCAGCCTAGGGGCTCGGGGGTCGAATGAAAAACTGTTTTTT. Protein: CASSLGARGSNEKLFF.

V and J are TRBV12-3 or TRBV12-4 and TRBJ2-3; 7 bases line up with TRBD2. Germline trimming cut 5 bases from V and 4 bases from J; bases unmatched to any gene: 3. There are 13 residues in the CDR3. The CDR3 protein is CASSVSGADTQYF. The CDR3 coding sequence is TGTGCCAGCAGTGTAAGCGGGGCAGATACGCAGTATTTT.

The gene calls are TRBV6-5 and TRBJ1-2; tentatively, D is TRBD1 (5 bases). Trimming removed 8 bases from V and 5 bases from J, with 9 bases in between. Per the germline V gene, CDR1 is MNHEY and CDR2 is SVGAGI. The CDR3 covers 11 residues. The CDR3 DNA reads as TGTGCCAGCGGCACAGGATATGGCTACACCTTC. Its protein product is CASGTGYGYTF.

This clone was recorded once. The gene calls are TRBV6-4 and TRBJ2-2, with D possibly matching TRBD2 (6 bases). The CDR3 is made up of 14 amino acids. CDR1 is MRHNA and CDR2 is SNTAGT in the germline V gene. V lost 8 bases and J 5 bases, leaving 15 bases between the germline ends. This CDR3 reads CASSFGGGTGELFF. The CDR3 bases are TGTGCCAGCTCGTTCGGGGGAGGAACCGGGGAGCTGTTTTTT.

This chain connects TRBV2 to TRBJ2-3, with 8 bases identical to TRBD1. Germline trimming cut 2 bases from V and 2 bases from J; bases unmatched to any gene: 6. Germline CDR1 and CDR2: SNHLY and FYNNEI. The CDR3 consists of 16 residues. The CDR3 here is CASSEQGAGPTDTQYF. The CDR3 bases are TGTGCCAGCAGTGAACAGGGGGCGGGTCCCACAGATACGCAGTATTTT.

The chain joins TRBV25-1 to TRBJ1-1; weak D call: TRBD1 (6 bases). The CDR3 consists of 14 residues. CDR1 and CDR2 from the germline V gene are MGHDK and SYGVNS. V lost 1 base to trimming and J lost 3 bases, with 9 bases between them. CDR3 sequence (DNA): TGTGCCAGCAGTGAATGGGGGGGGCACACTGAAGCTTTCTTT. This translates into CASSEWGGHTEAFF.

V and J are TRBV29-1 and TRBJ1-2; no firm D call. The V end was cut by 7 bases, the J end by 8 bases, with 17 bases between. CDR3 length: 12 residues. Germline V gene lookup returns CDR1 SQVTM and CDR2 ANQGSEA. In DNA, the CDR3 is TGCAGCGGCCACTCGGCGGGTAAAGGCTACACCTTC. It translates to CSGHSAGKGYTF.

The chain joins TRBV27 to TRBJ1-2, with 7 bases identical to TRBD1. The CDR3 length is 17 residues. Germline V CDR1 and CDR2: MNHEY, SMNVEV (reference sequence). With 7 bases clipped from V and 0 bases from J, the junction kept 14 bases outside the gene matches. The CDR3 protein is CASTLRGTSPSNYGYTF. CDR3 DNA sequence: TGTGCCAGCACCCTCAGGGGGACATCGCCGTCTAACTATGGCTACACCTTC.

The gene calls are TRBV4-3 and TRBJ1-1; a weak D match, TRBD1 (5 bases). The CDR3 length is 14 residues. Germline CDR1 reads LGHNA; CDR2 reads YSLEER. V lost 1 base and J 0 bases, leaving 6 bases between the germline ends. The CDR3 DNA is TGCGCCAGCAGCCAAGGGACAATGAACACTGAAGCTTTCTTT. This encodes CASSQGTMNTEAFF.

This sequence joins TRBV6-2 or TRBV6-3 and TRBJ2-2; the match to TRBD2 covers 8 bases. Per germline, CDR1 MNHEY and CDR2 SVGEGT. CDR3 length equals 17 residues. Trimming cost V 2 bases and J 4 bases; bases outside gene matches: 9. The CDR3 nucleotides read TGTGCCAGCAGTTACGTCCTAGCGGGCACGACCACCGGGGAGCTGTTTTTT. It codes for CASSYVLAGTTTGELFF.